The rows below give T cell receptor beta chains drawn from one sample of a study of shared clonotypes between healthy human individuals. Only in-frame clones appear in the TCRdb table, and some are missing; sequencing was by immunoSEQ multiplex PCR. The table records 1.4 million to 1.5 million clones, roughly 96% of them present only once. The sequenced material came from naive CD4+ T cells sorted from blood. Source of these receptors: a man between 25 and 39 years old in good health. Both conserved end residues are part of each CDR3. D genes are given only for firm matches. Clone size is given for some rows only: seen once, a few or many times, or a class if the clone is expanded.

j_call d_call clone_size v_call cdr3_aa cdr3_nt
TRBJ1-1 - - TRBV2 CASSYTGSAEAFF TGTGCCAGCAGTTATACAGGGAGCGCTGAAGCTTTCTTT
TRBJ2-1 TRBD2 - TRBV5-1 CASSFFLADGSGQFF TGCGCCAGCAGCTTCTTTCTAGCGGATGGAAGCGGGCAGTTCTTC
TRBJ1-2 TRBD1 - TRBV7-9 CASSITSPGQKYRGYTF TGTGCCAGCAGCATTACGAGTCCGGGACAGAAGTACCGGGGCTACACCTTC
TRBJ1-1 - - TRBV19 CASSITEGNTEAFF TGTGCCAGTAGTATAACAGAAGGGAACACTGAAGCTTTCTTT
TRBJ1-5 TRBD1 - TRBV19 CASSIQWTGPIVQPQHF TGTGCCAGTAGTATCCAATGGACAGGTCCGATCGTTCAGCCCCAGCATTTT
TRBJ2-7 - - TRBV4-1 CASSQEMRVNRQRGSYEQYF TGCGCCAGCAGCCAAGAGATGAGGGTGAACAGACAGAGGGGCTCCTACGAGCAGTACTTC
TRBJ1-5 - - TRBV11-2 CASSLHLRGARGNQPQHF TGTGCCAGCAGCTTACATCTGCGGGGGGCTAGGGGCAATCAGCCCCAGCATTTT
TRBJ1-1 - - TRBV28 CASRVSGPMNTEAFF TGTGCCAGCAGGGTGTCGGGACCTATGAACACTGAAGCTTTCTTT
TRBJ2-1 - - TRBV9 CASSVGGRQRNNEQFF TGTGCCAGCAGCGTAGGGGGCAGACAACGCAACAATGAGCAGTTCTTC
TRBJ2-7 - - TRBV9 CASSVNLGSYEQYF TGTGCCAGCAGCGTAAATCTGGGATCCTACGAGCAGTACTTC
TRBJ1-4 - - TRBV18 CASSPDRFEKLFF TGTGCCAGCTCACCGGACAGATTTGAAAAACTGTTTTTT
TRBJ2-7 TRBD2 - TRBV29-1 CSVDGGSRYEQYF TGCAGCGTTGATGGCGGGAGTAGGTACGAGCAGTACTTC
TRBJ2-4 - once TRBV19 CASSTPSINIQYF TGTGCCAGTAGTACCCCGTCAATAAACATTCAGTACTTC
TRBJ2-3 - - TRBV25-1 CASSERGIRTDTQYF TGTGCCAGCAGTGAGCGGGGAATCCGCACAGATACGCAGTATTTT
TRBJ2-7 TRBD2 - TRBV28 CASSFAGLAGGTGAYEQYF TGTGCCAGCAGCTTCGCCGGACTAGCGGGAGGGACGGGGGCCTACGAGCAGTACTTC
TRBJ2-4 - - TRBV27 CASSFVGAAKNIQYF TGTGCCAGCAGTTTCGTAGGGGCGGCCAAAAACATTCAGTACTTC
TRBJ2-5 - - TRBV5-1 CASSLEGPETQYF TGCGCCAGCAGCTTAGAGGGCCCAGAGACCCAGTACTTC
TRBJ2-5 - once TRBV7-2 CASSLDLREETQYF TGTGCCAGCAGCTTGGACCTCAGGGAAGAGACCCAGTACTTC
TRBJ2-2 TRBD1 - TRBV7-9 CASSLRGLGDRWNTGELFF TGTGCCAGCAGCTTACGGGGCCTTGGGGACAGATGGAACACCGGGGAGCTGTTTTTT
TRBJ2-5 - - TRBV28 CASSPEVRETQYF TGTGCCAGCAGCCCCGAGGTCCGGGAGACCCAGTACTTC
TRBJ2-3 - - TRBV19 CASRSTDTQYF TGTGCCAGTAGGAGCACAGATACGCAGTATTTT
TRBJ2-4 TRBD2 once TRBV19 CASRPGLAGGGRNIQYF TGTGCCAGTAGACCGGGACTAGCGGGAGGGGGTCGAAACATTCAGTACTTC
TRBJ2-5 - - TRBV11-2 CASSRQNNQETQYF TGTGCCAGCAGCCGACAGAATAACCAAGAGACCCAGTACTTC
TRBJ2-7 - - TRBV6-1 CASGRGYSERQYF TGTGCCAGCGGAAGGGGGTATTCAGAGAGGCAGTACTTC
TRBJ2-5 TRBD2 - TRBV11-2 CASSLATASGSYWTQYF TGTGCCAGCAGCTTAGCGACGGCTAGCGGGAGTTATTGGACCCAGTACTTC
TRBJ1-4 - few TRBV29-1 CSGRTGNEKLFF TGCAGCGGACGGACGGGGAATGAAAAACTGTTTTTT
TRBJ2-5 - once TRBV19 CASRTGAGTQYF TGTGCCAGTAGGACTGGGGCCGGGACCCAGTACTTC
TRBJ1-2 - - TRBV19 CASSITGFSNYGYTF TGTGCCAGTAGTATAACTGGGTTCTCGAACTATGGCTACACCTTC
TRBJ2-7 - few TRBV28 CASSRDTYEQYF TGTGCCAGCAGTCGGGACACCTACGAGCAGTACTTC
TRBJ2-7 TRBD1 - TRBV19 CASRRGQGAYEQYF TGTGCCAGTAGAAGGGGACAGGGGGCATACGAGCAGTACTTC
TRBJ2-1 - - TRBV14 CASSPWVNNEQFF TGTGCCAGCAGCCCGTGGGTAAACAATGAGCAGTTCTTC
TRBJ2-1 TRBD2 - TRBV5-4 CASSREGSIDNEQFF TGTGCCAGCAGCAGGGAGGGGTCCATTGACAATGAGCAGTTCTTC
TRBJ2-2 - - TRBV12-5 CASGYRGGGSGELFF TGTGCTAGTGGTTACAGGGGAGGTGGATCCGGGGAGCTGTTTTTT
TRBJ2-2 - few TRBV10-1 CASSEGTTGELFF TGCGCCAGCAGTGAGGGGACAACCGGGGAGCTGTTTTTT
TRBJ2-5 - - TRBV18 CASSPTDQETQYF TGTGCCAGCTCACCGACAGATCAAGAGACCCAGTACTTC
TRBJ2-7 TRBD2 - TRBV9 CASSVEAGRGEQYF TGTGCCAGCAGCGTAGAAGCGGGACGTGGCGAGCAGTACTTC
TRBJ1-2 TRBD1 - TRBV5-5 CASSLDRGSPGYTF TGTGCCAGCAGCTTGGACAGGGGGTCCCCAGGCTACACCTTC
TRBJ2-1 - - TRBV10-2 CASSEDSYNEQFF TGCGCCAGCAGCGAAGACAGTTACAATGAGCAGTTCTTC
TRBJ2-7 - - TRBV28 CASSLLGGRFYEQYF TGTGCCAGCAGTTTACTGGGTGGGCGTTTTTACGAGCAGTACTTC
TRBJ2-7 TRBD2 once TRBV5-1 CASSLSLLAGGPRSGEQYF TGCGCCAGCAGCTTGTCTCTCCTAGCGGGAGGGCCCAGGTCGGGCGAGCAGTACTTC
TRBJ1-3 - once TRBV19 CASRGTPGATIYF TGTGCCAGTAGAGGGACACCGGGGGCCACCATATATTTT